These 14 T cell receptor beta chains were sequenced from one sample in a study of cytomegalovirus exposure and HLA in healthy donors. The PCR employed 60 Vbeta primers together with 13 Jbeta primers. TCRdb's copy holds only in-frame clones and misses some; the assay was immunoSEQ multiplex PCR. The data hold some 200,000 clones, with under 70% observed a single time. Sequenced material: PBMCs. All receptors come from a middle-aged man in good health and CMV-seropositive.

V is TRBV7-2 and J is TRBJ1-5; D uncertain. Germline values: CDR1 SGHTA, CDR2 FQGNSA. The CDR3 runs to 12 residues. V was shortened by 5 bases and J by 7 bases, with 9 bases between the two germline ends. The CDR3 DNA is TGTGCCAGCAGCCAGGATCGGCAGCCCCAGCATTTT. This translates into CASSQDRQPQHF.

The CDR3 coding sequence is TGTGCCAGCAGCTTCTCTAGGTCCTACGAGCAGTACTTC. As protein: CASSFSRSYEQYF. The chain joins TRBV11-2 to TRBJ2-7; D not resolved. Germline V CDR1 and CDR2: SGHAT, FQNNGV. The CDR3 length is 13 residues. V shed 3 bases and J shed 1 base, with 7 bases lying between them. Combining the CDR3 with reference TRBV11-2 and TRBJ2-7 gives the whole variable domain EAGVAQSPRYKIIEKRQSVAFWCNPISGHATLYWYQQILGQGPKLLIQFQNNGVVDDSQLPKDRFSAERLKGVDSTLKIQPAKLEDSAVYLCASSFSRSYEQYFGPGTRLTVT.

This clone was seen a single time. This chain connects TRBV2 to TRBJ1-1, with 8 nucleotides matching TRBD1. The CDR3 contains 14 residues. V lost 6 bases and J lost 5; bases outside the gene matches: 8. In germline, CDR1 is SNHLY, CDR2 FYNNEI. The CDR3 DNA reads as TGTGCCAGCAGGGACAGGGTTGTCGGGACTGAAGCTTTCTTT. Translation: CASRDRVVGTEAFF.

The chain combines TRBV7-8 with TRBJ2-1; D perhaps matches TRBD1 (6 bases). The CDR3 runs 14 residues. In germline, CDR1 is SGHVS, CDR2 FQNEAQ. The ends were cut back, 0 bases at V and 8 bases at J, with 11 bases in the middle. Here the CDR3 DNA reads TGTGCCAGCAGCTTAGCCCGGGACAAATATGAGCAGTTCTTC. As protein: CASSLARDKYEQFF. The full variable domain, rest sourced from reference TRBV7-8 and TRBJ2-1, is GAGVSQSPRYKVAKRGQDVALRCDPISGHVSLFWYQQALGQGPEFLTYFQNEAQLDKSGLPSDRFFAERPEGSVSTLKIQRTQQEDSAVYLCASSLARDKYEQFFGPGTRLTVL.

This clone showed up just a few times. The chain has TRBV5-4 and TRBJ2-3; TRBD2 matches at 7 bases. This CDR3 is 13 amino acids long. Per germline, CDR1 SGHNT and CDR2 YYREEE (reference sequence). V shed 2 bases, J shed 6 bases, and the junction held 3 bases outside the gene matches. The CDR3 spells CASSLAGLDTQYF. The CDR3 DNA follows: TGTGCCAGCAGCTTAGCGGGGTTGGATACGCAGTATTTT.

The V gene is TRBV6-1, the J gene TRBJ1-1; possible D gene TRBD1, 5 bases. V lost 5 bases and J lost 3, with 13 bases in between. From germline, CDR1 is MNHNS and CDR2 SASEGT. The CDR3 contains 14 residues. The CDR3 is CASSPLGGYTEAFF. The CDR3 nucleotides read TGTGCCAGCAGTCCCCTCGGGGGATACACTGAAGCTTTCTTT.

The chain combines TRBV6-1 with TRBJ2-7; TRBD1 is a possible D gene (6 bases). The CDR3 runs to 13 residues. Per the germline V gene, CDR1 is MNHNS and CDR2 is SASEGT. The V end lost 5 bases, the J end lost 3 bases, and 11 bases lay between the germline ends. The CDR3: CASSPGENYEQYF. CDR3 in DNA: TGTGCCAGCAGTCCAGGGGAGAACTACGAGCAGTACTTC.

The J gene is TRBJ1-2, the V gene TRBV10-3; 7 bases fit TRBD1. The CDR3 totals 16 residues. The germline V gene encodes CDR1 ENHRY and CDR2 SYGVKD. V dropped 2 bases and J dropped 4; count of bases not matched to a gene: 10. CDR3 amino acids: CAISEPMTGTLYGYTF. CDR3 coding DNA: TGTGCCATCAGTGAGCCCATGACAGGGACCCTCTATGGCTACACCTTC.

On this clone itself: Other nucleotide sequences from this sample produce the same CDR3. The chain uses TRBV6-6 and TRBJ1-5; D is ambiguous. The ends were cut back, 2 bases at V and 7 bases at J, with 9 bases in the middle. CDR3 length: 13 residues. Germline V gene data show CDR1 as MNHNY and CDR2 as SVGAGI (reference sequence). This CDR3 is CASSYEGVQPQHF. In nucleotides, the CDR3 is TGTGCCAGCAGTTACGAGGGTGTCCAGCCCCAGCATTTT.

The chain combines TRBV5-1 with TRBJ2-3; 15 nucleotides match TRBD2. Per germline, CDR1 SGHRS and CDR2 YFSETQ. The V gene end was trimmed by 4 bases and the J gene end by 0 bases; junction bases not matched to a gene: 6. The CDR3 is 18 residues long. The CDR3 loop is CASSPGLAGGRSTDTQYF. Here the CDR3 DNA reads TGCGCCAGCAGCCCCGGACTAGCGGGGGGGCGCAGCACAGATACGCAGTATTTT. Looking up the rest from reference TRBV5-1 and TRBJ2-3 gives the full variable domain: KAGVTQTPRYLIKTRGQQVTLSCSPISGHRSVSWYQQTPGQGLQFLFEYFSETQRNKGNFPGRFSGRQFSNSRSEMNVSTLELGDSALYLCASSPGLAGGRSTDTQYFGPGTRLTVL.

V gene TRBV29-1 combines with J gene TRBJ2-1, with 9 nucleotides matching TRBD2. Germline values: CDR1 SQVTM, CDR2 ANQGSEA. This CDR3 has 13 amino acids. Trimming took 6 bases from V and 4 from J; bases not matched to a gene: 4. The CDR3 is CSVAGGPYNEQFF. The CDR3 nucleotides are TGCAGCGTCGCGGGGGGGCCATACAATGAGCAGTTCTTC.

This clone was counted a few times. The chain combines TRBV28 with TRBJ2-5; tentative D call: TRBD1 (5 bases). CDR1 is MDHEN and CDR2 is SYDVKM in the germline V gene. Trimming removed 8 bases at V and 0 bases at J, with 16 bases between. This CDR3 comprises 15 residues. DNA for the CDR3: TGTGCCAGCGTGTCCCCCGCAGGGAACCAAGAGACCCAGTACTTC. Protein: CASVSPAGNQETQYF.

The chain carries TRBV27 and TRBJ2-7; maybe TRBD1 (6 bases). The CDR3 covers 14 residues. The germline V and J ends were trimmed by 2 bases and 3 bases, with 11 bases remaining between them. Germline V gene lookup returns CDR1 MNHEY and CDR2 SMNVEV (reference sequence). The CDR3 region is CASSLRAGVYEQYF. In DNA form, the CDR3 reads TGTGCCAGCAGTTTACGGGCAGGGGTCTACGAGCAGTACTTC.

This chain connects TRBV14 to TRBJ2-1, with TRBD2 identical over 12 bases. This CDR3 is built from 15 residues. Germline V gene data show CDR1 as SGHDN and CDR2 as FVKESK. V trimming: 0 bases; J trimming: 9 bases; junction bases outside the gene matches: 3. The CDR3 DNA reads TGTGCCAGCAGCCAAGATACTAGCGGGGGGATTGAGCAGTTCTTC. Protein product: CASSQDTSGGIEQFF.